Each of the 18 T cell receptor beta chains below was sequenced from the same sample in a study of shared clonotypes between healthy human individuals. Generated by immunoSEQ multiplex PCR, the TCRdb table keeps only in-frame clones and is missing some. The sample has 450,000 to 500,000 clones; roughly four fifths are singletons. The sample consisted of PBMCs. These receptors all stem from a woman aged 40 to 50 in good health. Some clones in this sample may be carry-over from other donors' samples.

Remarks on this clone: This same CDR3 is encoded by further DNA sequences in the sample. The V call is TRBV7-2, the J call TRBJ2-5, with D hard to call. V dropped 1 base and J dropped 5 bases, with 8 bases sitting between them. The CDR3 length is 13 residues. Germline assignment: CDR1 SGHTA and CDR2 FQGNSA. The chain's CDR3 is CASSLVGSETQYF. For the CDR3, the DNA is TGTGCCAGCAGCTTAGTAGGGTCCGAGACCCAGTACTTC.

The chain couples TRBV10-1 to TRBJ2-2; 10 bases are shared with TRBD2. Germline V gene data show CDR1 as WNHNN and CDR2 as SYGVQD (reference sequence). This CDR3 is built from 14 residues. V shed 6 bases, J shed 6 bases, and the junction held 4 bases outside the gene matches. Written as DNA, the CDR3 is TGCGCCAGCAGAGCGGGAGGGCCCCCCGGGGAGCTGTTTTTT. This translates into CASRAGGPPGELFF.

Notes on this clone: This likely traces to a read error, being one base from a far larger clone. This sample also contains other DNA sequences that code for the same CDR3. This chain links TRBV7-6 with TRBJ1-2; D is unresolved. With 9 bases removed from V and 2 bases from J, the gap between germline ends came to 16 bases. Germline CDR1 is SGHVS and CDR2 is FNYEAQ. The CDR3 consists of 14 residues. Here the CDR3 reads CASSPISANYGYTF. The CDR3 coding sequence is TGTGCCAGTAGCCCTATATCGGCCAACTATGGCTACACCTTC.

This clone was found once. The rearrangement uses TRBV5-1 and TRBJ1-2; the match to TRBD1 covers 7 bases. Germline assignment: CDR1 SGHRS and CDR2 YFSETQ. The CDR3 runs 13 residues. The V gene end was trimmed by 8 bases and the J gene end by 2 bases; junction bases not matched to a gene: 6. The CDR3 DNA reads TGCGCCAGTTCGACAGGGATGAACTATGGCTACACCTTC. Protein product: CASSTGMNYGYTF.

The chain is built from TRBV21-1 and TRBJ1-1. TRBV21-1 is a listed pseudogene. The CDR3 length is 14 residues. The CDR3 nucleotides are TGTGCCAGCAGGAGACCAGTTATGAACACTGAAGCTTTCTTT. It yields the protein CASRRPVMNTEAFF.

This clone was detected only once. V is TRBV2 and J is TRBJ2-7; possibly TRBD1 or TRBD2 for D (5 bases each). Trimming cost V 8 bases and J 4 bases, with 15 bases left between them. The CDR3 has 13 residues. The V gene's germline CDR1 is SNHLY and CDR2 FYNNEI. DNA for the CDR3: TGTGCCAGCGGACGGGGCAGGGCGTACGAGCAGTACTTC. It encodes CASGRGRAYEQYF.

V is TRBV7-8 and J is TRBJ2-2; D gene uncertain. The length of the CDR3 is 13 residues. Germline CDR1 is SGHVS and CDR2 is FQNEAQ. The V and J ends lost 11 bases and 3 bases respectively, with 13 bases between them. CDR3 amino acids: CASGPQDTGELFF. CDR3 in DNA: TGTGCCTCTGGGCCGCAAGACACCGGGGAGCTGTTTTTT.

The J gene is TRBJ2-7, the V gene TRBV7-9; D is uncertain. The germline V gene has CDR1 SEHNR and CDR2 FQNEAQ (reference sequence). V was clipped by 8 bases and J by 0 bases, with 5 bases between them. There are 11 residues in the CDR3. CDR3 region: CASCTSYEQYF. In nucleotides, the CDR3 is TGTGCCAGCTGTACCTCCTACGAGCAGTACTTC. Full variable domain (outside the CDR3, taken from reference TRBV7-9 and TRBJ2-7): DTGVSQNPRHKITKRGQNVTFRCDPISEHNRLYWYRQTLGQGPEFLTYFQNEAQLEKSRLLSDRFSAERPKGSFSTLEIQRTEQGDSAMYLCASCTSYEQYFGPGTRLTVT.

The chain combines TRBV7-9 with TRBJ2-1; 15 nucleotides match TRBD2. The CDR3 is 15 amino acids. The V gene end was trimmed by 5 bases and the J gene end by 8 bases; junction bases not matched to a gene: 4. Germline assignment: CDR1 SEHNR and CDR2 FQNEAQ (reference sequence). The CDR3: CASSQGLAGGDEQFF. The DNA for the CDR3 is TGTGCCAGCAGCCAGGGACTAGCGGGGGGAGATGAGCAGTTCTTC.

The J gene is TRBJ1-1, the V gene TRBV7-6; the D is unclear. CDR3 length: 14 amino acids. The germline gives CDR1 SGHVS, CDR2 FNYEAQ. Trimming took off 5 bases at V and 3 bases at J, with 13 bases between the two ends. Here the CDR3 reads CASSVRPVDTEAFF. The CDR3, as DNA: TGTGCCAGCAGCGTAAGACCTGTTGACACTGAAGCTTTCTTT.

The chain is built from TRBV7-8 and TRBJ2-7; D tentatively fits TRBD1 or TRBD2 (5 bases each). CDR1 and CDR2 (germline): SGHVS, FQNEAQ. This CDR3 has 14 residues. Trimming took off 5 bases at V and 2 bases at J, with 13 bases between the two ends. The CDR3 reads CASSLRDGAYEQYF. The CDR3 nucleotides read TGTGCCAGCAGCCTCCGGGACGGTGCCTACGAGCAGTACTTC. The whole variable domain, remainder taken from reference TRBV7-8 and TRBJ2-7, is GAGVSQSPRYKVAKRGQDVALRCDPISGHVSLFWYQQALGQGPEFLTYFQNEAQLDKSGLPSDRFFAERPEGSVSTLKIQRTQQEDSAVYLCASSLRDGAYEQYFGPGTRLTVT.

The J gene is TRBJ1-3, the V gene TRBV5-1; D might be TRBD1 (6 bases). This CDR3 spans 14 amino acids. The germline gives CDR1 SGHRS, CDR2 YFSETQ. V was clipped by 0 bases and J by 3 bases, with 7 bases between them. The CDR3 here is CASSLGTDGNTIYF. As DNA, the CDR3 is TGCGCCAGCAGCTTGGGGACAGATGGAAACACCATATATTTT. Drawing the rest from reference TRBV5-1 and TRBJ1-3, the complete variable domain is KAGVTQTPRYLIKTRGQQVTLSCSPISGHRSVSWYQQTPGQGLQFLFEYFSETQRNKGNFPGRFSGRQFSNSRSEMNVSTLELGDSALYLCASSLGTDGNTIYFGEGSWLTVV.

V and J are TRBV10-1 and TRBJ2-1; TRBD2 agrees at 8 bases. This CDR3 region has 17 residues. Germline CDR1 reads WNHNN; CDR2 reads SYGVQD (reference sequence). Trimming removed 3 bases from V and 4 bases from J; junction bases left unmatched: 11. The chain's CDR3 is CASSDASGRGPYNEQFF. The CDR3 region has the DNA TGCGCCAGCAGTGATGCAAGCGGGAGAGGGCCTTACAATGAGCAGTTCTTC.

This clone was seen once. The J gene is TRBJ2-5, the V gene TRBV7-2, with 12 nucleotides matching TRBD1. With 5 bases clipped from V and 5 bases from J, the junction kept 9 bases outside the gene matches. The CDR3 has 16 residues. CDR1 and CDR2 from the germline V gene are SGHTA and FQGNSA. The CDR3, as DNA: TGTGCCAGCAGCCAACAAGGGACAGGGGGCTTCGAGACCCAGTACTTC. Translating gives CASSQQGTGGFETQYF.

This clone was counted a few times. The gene calls are TRBV7-2 and TRBJ2-5; 11 bases map to TRBD2. V shed 8 bases, J shed 2 bases, and the junction held 10 bases outside the gene matches. This CDR3 contains 16 residues. CDR1 and CDR2 (germline): SGHTA, FQGNSA. CDR3 residues: CASATTLAGGQETQYF. In DNA form, the CDR3 reads TGTGCCAGCGCTACAACCCTAGCGGGAGGACAAGAGACCCAGTACTTC.

The V call is TRBV11-2, the J call TRBJ2-1; possible D gene TRBD1, 5 bases. This CDR3 spans 19 amino acids. The V end lost 5 bases, the J end lost 2 bases, and 25 bases lay between the germline ends. The V gene's germline CDR1 is SGHAT and CDR2 FQNNGV. The CDR3 DNA follows: TGTGCCAGCAGCCCCCGCCTCAAGGGGTTAGTGGTTACCTACAATGAGCAGTTCTTC. Its translation: CASSPRLKGLVVTYNEQFF.

A remark on this clone: A much more abundant neighbour one base away suggests this may be a read error. In DNA form, the CDR3 reads TGTGCCAGCAGCCCCAGTAGGGGCAGGGGGGACACTGAAGCTTTCTTT. It codes for CASSPSRGRGDTEAFF. This sequence joins TRBV7-2 and TRBJ1-1; 7 bases agree with TRBD1. The germline CDR1 and CDR2 sequences are SGHTA and FQGNSA. The CDR3 is made up of 16 amino acids. After removal of 5 bases from V and 3 bases from J, the junction contained 12 bases not matched to a gene.

V is TRBV29-1 and J is TRBJ2-7; weak D call: TRBD1 (5 bases). The CDR3 runs 13 residues. Germline-derived CDR1 and CDR2 are SQVTM and ANQGSEA. V dropped 6 bases and J dropped 1 base, with 13 bases sitting between them. Written as DNA, the CDR3 is TGCAGCGTGACATGGACAACTTCCTACGAGCAGTACTTC. It yields the protein CSVTWTTSYEQYF.